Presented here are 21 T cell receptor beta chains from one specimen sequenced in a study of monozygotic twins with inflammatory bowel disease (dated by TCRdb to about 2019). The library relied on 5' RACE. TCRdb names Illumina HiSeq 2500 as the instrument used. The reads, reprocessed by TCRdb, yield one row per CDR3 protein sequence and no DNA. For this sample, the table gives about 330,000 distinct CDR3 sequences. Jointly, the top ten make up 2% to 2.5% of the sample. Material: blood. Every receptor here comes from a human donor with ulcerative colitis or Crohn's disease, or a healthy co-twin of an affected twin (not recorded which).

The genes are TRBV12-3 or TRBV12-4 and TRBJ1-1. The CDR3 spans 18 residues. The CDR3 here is CASSAPRGGLLENTEAFF.

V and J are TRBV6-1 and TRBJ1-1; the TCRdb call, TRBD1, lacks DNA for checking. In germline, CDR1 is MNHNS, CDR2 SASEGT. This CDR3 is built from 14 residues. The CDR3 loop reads CASSDRAKNTEAFF.

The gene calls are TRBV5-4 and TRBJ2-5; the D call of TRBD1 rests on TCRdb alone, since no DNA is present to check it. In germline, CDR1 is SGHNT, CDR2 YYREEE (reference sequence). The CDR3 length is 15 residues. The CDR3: CASSNPTGVKETQYF.

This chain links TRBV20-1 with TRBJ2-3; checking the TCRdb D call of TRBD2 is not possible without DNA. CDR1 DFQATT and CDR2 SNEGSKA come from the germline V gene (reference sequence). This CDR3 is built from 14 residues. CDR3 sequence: CSASLAEGTDTQYF.

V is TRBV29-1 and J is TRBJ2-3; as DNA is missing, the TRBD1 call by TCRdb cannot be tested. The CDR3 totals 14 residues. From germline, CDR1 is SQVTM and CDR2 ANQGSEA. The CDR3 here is CSVSREIGPDTQYF.

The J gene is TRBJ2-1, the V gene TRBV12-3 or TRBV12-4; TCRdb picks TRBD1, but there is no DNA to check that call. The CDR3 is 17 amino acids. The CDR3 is CASSLSVAGTFALEQFF.

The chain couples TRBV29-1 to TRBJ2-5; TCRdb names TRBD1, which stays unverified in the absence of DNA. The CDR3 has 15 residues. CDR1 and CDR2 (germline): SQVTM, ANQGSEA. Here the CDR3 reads CSIPTGSSPSGPQYF.

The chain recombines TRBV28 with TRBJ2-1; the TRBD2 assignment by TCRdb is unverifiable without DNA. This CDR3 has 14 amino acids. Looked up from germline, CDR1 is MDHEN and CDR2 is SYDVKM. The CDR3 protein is CASIQRASYNEQFF.

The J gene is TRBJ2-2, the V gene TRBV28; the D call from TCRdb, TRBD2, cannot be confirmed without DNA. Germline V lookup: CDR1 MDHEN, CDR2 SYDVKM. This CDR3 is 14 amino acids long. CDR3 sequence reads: CASSTHGRGGELFF. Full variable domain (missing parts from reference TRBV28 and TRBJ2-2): DVKVTQSSRYLVKRTGEKVFLECVQDMDHENMFWYRQDPGLGLRLIYFSYDVKMKEKGDIPEGYSVSREKKERFSLILESASTNQTSMYLCASSTHGRGGELFFGEGSRLTVL.

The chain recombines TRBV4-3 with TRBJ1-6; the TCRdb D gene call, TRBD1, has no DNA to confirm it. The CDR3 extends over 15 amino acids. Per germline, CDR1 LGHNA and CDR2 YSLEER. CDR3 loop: CASSGGTANNSPLHF.

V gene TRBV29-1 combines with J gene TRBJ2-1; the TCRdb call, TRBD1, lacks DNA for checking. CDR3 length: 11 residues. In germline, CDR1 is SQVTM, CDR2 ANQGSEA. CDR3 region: CSVKQGYEQFF.

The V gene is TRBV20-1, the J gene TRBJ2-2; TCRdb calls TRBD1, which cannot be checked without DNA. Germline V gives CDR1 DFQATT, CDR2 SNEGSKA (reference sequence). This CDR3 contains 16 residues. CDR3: CSARDPWGVNTGELFF.

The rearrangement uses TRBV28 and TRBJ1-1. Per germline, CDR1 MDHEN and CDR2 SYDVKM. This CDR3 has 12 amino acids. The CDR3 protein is CASSFRNTEAFF.

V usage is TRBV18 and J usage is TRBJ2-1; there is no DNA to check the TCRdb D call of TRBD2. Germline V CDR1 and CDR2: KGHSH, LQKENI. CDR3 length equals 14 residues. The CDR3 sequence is CASSPGTTYNEQFF.

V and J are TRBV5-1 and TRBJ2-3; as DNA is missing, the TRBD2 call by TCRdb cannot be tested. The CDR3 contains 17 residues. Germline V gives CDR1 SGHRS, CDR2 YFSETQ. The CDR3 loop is CASSLEASASGTDTQYF.

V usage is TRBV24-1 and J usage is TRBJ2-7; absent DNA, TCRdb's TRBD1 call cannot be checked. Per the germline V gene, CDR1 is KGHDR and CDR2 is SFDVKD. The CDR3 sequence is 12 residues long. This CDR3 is CATSGQFGEQYF.

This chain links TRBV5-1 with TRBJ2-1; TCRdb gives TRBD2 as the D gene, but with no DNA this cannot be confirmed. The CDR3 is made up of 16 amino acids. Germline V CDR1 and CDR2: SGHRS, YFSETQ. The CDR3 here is CASSNPMREGRHEQFF.

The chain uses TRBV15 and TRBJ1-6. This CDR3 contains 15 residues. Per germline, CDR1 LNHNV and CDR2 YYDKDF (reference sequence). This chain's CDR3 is CATSRDLVAYSPLHF.

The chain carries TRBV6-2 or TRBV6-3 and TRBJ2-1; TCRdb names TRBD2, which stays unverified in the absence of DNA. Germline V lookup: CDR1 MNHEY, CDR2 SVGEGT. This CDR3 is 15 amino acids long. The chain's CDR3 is CASRPIAGGPFEQFF.

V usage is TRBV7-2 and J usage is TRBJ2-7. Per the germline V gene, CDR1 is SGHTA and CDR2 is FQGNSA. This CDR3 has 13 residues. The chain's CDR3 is CASSLAPRGEQYF.

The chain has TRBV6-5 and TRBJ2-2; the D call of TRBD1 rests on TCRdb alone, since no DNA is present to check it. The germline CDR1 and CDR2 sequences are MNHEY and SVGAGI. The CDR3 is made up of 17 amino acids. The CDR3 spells CASSSLTGTPNTGELFF.